The 5 T cell receptor beta chains below all came from one sample that was sequenced in a study of blood T cell repertoires in COVID-19. The data were produced by immunoSEQ multiplex PCR, yet TCRdb's version contains in-frame clones alone and is incomplete. The sample lists roughly 76,000 clones, roughly 89% occurring once. The sample was PBMCs or T cells enriched from blood (not recorded which). The receptors stem from a woman in her 50s with acute COVID-19.

The chain links TRBV6-6 to TRBJ2-1, with D uncertain. V shed 5 bases and J shed 5 bases, with 4 bases lying between them. This CDR3 spans 11 amino acids. Germline-derived CDR1 and CDR2 are MNHNY and SVGAGI (reference sequence). CDR3 region: CASSKHNEQFF. The CDR3 DNA reads as TGTGCCAGCAGTAAGCACAATGAGCAGTTCTTC.

Only one count was recorded for this clone. The J gene is TRBJ2-1, the V gene TRBV3-1 (or the pseudogene TRBV3-2), with 13 bases identical to TRBD2. V trimming: 4 bases; J trimming: 12 bases; junction bases outside the gene matches: 12. Germline V gene lookup returns CDR1 LGHDT and CDR2 YNNKEL (reference sequence). CDR3 length: 16 amino acids. The CDR3 region has the DNA TGTGCCAGCAGCCCTCTCGGACTAGCGGGAGAGGTGGGGCAGTTCTTC. This translates into CASSPLGLAGEVGQFF.

The J gene is TRBJ1-4, the V gene TRBV18, with TRBD1 matching 9 bases. The ends lost 2 bases at V and 11 bases at J; junction bases unmatched: 12. Germline CDR1 and CDR2: KGHSH and LQKENI. The length of the CDR3 is 16 residues. The CDR3 region is CASSPFGRTGEEKLFF. CDR3 sequence (DNA): TGTGCCAGCTCACCATTTGGCCGGACAGGGGAGGAGAAACTGTTTTTT. Looking up the rest from reference TRBV18 and TRBJ1-4 gives the full variable domain: NAGVMQNPRHLVRRRGQEARLRCSPMKGHSHVYWYRQLPEEGLKFMVYLQKENIIDESGMPKERFSAEFPKEGPSILRIQQVVRGDSAAYFCASSPFGRTGEEKLFFGSGTQLSVL.

V gene TRBV19 combines with J gene TRBJ1-6, with TRBD1 matching over 8 bases. The V gene end was trimmed by 5 bases and the J gene end by 7 bases; junction bases not matched to a gene: 4. The CDR3 has 14 amino acids. Per germline, CDR1 LNHDA and CDR2 SQIVND (reference sequence). The CDR3 loop is CASSGQGANSPLHF. The CDR3 DNA reads as TGTGCCAGTAGTGGACAGGGAGCCAATTCACCCCTCCACTTT.

V is TRBV18 and J is TRBJ2-3, with D possibly matching TRBD1 (5 bases). Trimming cost V 4 bases and J 5 bases, with 10 bases left between them. The length of the CDR3 is 13 residues. Germline V gives CDR1 KGHSH, CDR2 LQKENI. DNA of the CDR3: TGTGCCAGCTCACTACTCAGGGTAGATACGCAGTATTTT. Protein sequence: CASSLLRVDTQYF.